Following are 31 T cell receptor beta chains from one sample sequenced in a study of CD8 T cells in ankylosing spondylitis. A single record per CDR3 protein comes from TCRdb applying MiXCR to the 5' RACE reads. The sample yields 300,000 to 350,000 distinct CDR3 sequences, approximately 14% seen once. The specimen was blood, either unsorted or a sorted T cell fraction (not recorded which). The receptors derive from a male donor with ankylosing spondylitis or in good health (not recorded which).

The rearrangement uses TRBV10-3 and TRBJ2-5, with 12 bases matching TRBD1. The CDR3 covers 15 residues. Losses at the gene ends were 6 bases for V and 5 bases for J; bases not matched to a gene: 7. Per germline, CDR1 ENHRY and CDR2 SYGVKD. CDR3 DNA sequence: TGTGCCATCAGCCCGGGACAGGGGGCATCGGAGACCCAGTACTTC. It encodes CAISPGQGASETQYF.

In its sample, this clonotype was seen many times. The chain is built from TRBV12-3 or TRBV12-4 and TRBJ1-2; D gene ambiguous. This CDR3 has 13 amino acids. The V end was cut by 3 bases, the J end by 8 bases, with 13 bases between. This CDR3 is CASSLGPQLGYTF. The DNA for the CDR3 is TGTGCCAGCAGTTTGGGCCCTCAGCTAGGCTACACCTTC.

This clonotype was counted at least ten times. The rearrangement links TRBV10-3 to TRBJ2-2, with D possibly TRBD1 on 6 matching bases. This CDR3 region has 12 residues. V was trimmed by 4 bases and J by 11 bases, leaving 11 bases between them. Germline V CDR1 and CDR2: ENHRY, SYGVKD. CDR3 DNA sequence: TGTGCCATCAGTGTGGGGGCCTCAGAGCTGTTTTTT. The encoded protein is CAISVGASELFF.

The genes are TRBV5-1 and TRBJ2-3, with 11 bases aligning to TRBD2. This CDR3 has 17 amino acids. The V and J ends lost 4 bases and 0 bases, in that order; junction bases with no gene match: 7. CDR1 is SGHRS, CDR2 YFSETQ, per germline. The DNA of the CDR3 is TGCGCCAGCAGCCCCGGGACTAGCGGAACTAGCACAGATACGCAGTATTTT. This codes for CASSPGTSGTSTDTQYF.

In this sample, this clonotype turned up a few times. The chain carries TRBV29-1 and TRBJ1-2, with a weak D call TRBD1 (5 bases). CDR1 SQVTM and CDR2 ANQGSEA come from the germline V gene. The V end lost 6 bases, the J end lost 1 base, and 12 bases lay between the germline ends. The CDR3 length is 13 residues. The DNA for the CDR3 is TGCAGCGTAGCGGGACTGATTAACTATGGCTACACCTTC. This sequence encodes CSVAGLINYGYTF.

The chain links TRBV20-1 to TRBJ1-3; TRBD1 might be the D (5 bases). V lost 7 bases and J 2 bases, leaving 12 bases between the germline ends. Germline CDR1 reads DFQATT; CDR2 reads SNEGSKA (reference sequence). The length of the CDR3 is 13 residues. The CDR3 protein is CSVSSGAGNTIYF. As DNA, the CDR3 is TGCAGTGTCTCATCGGGGGCTGGAAACACCATATATTTT.

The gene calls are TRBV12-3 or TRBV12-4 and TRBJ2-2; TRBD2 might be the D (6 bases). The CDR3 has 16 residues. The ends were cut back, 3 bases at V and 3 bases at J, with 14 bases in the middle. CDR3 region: CASSFRAGRYTGELFF. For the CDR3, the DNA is TGTGCCAGCAGTTTTAGGGCAGGGAGGTACACCGGGGAGCTGTTTTTT.

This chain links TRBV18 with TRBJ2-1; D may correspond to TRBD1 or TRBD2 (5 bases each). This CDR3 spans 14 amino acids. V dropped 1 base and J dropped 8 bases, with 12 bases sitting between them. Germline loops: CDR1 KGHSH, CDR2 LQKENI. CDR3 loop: CASSPLAEGHEQFF. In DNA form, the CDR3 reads TGTGCCAGCTCACCACTAGCTGAGGGGCATGAGCAGTTCTTC.

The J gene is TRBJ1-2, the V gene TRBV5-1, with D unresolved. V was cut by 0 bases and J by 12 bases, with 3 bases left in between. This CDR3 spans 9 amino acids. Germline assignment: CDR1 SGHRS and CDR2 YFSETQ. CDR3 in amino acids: CASSLAHTF. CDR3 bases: TGCGCCAGCAGCTTGGCCCACACCTTC.

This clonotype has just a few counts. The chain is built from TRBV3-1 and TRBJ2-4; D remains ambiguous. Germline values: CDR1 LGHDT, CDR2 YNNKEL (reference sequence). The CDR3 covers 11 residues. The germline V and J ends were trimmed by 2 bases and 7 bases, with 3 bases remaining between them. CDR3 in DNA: TGTGCCAGCAGCCAATCCAACATTCAGTACTTC. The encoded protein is CASSQSNIQYF.

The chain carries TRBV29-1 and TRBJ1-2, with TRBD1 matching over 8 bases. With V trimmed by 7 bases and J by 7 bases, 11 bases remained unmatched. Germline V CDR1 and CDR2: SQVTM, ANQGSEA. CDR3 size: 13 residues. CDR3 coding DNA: TGCAGCGCGGGAGCGGGACAGGTAGCTGGCTACACCTTC. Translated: CSAGAGQVAGYTF.

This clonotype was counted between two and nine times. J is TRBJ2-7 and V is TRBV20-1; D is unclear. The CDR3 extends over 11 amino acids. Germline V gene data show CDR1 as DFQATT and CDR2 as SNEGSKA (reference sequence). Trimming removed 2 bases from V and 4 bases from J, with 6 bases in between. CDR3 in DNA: TGCAGTGCTAGAACGGCTTACGAGCAGTACTTC. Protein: CSARTAYEQYF.

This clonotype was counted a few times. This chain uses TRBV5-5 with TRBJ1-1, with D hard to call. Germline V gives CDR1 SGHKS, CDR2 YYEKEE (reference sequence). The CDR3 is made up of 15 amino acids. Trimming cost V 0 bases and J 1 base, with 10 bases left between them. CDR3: CASSLVGTWNTEAFF. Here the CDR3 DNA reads TGTGCCAGCAGCTTGGTGGGCACATGGAACACTGAAGCTTTCTTT.

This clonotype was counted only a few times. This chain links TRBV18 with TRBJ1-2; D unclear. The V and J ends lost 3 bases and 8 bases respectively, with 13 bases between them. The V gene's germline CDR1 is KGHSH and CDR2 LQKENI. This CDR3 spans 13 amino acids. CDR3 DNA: TGTGCCAGCTCACCGGGGAACAGTGAAGGCTACACCTTC. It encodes CASSPGNSEGYTF.

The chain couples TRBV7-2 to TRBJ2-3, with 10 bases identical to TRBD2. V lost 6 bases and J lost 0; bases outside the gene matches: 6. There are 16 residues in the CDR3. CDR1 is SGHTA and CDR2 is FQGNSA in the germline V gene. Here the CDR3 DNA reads TGTGCCAGCAGGTTTAGCGGGGGGTCTAGCACAGATACGCAGTATTTT. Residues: CASRFSGGSSTDTQYF.

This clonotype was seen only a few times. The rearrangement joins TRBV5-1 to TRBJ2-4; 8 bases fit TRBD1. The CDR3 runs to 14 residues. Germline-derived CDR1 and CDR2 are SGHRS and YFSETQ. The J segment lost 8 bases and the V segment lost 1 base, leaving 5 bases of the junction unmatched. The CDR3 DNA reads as TGCGCCAGCAGCTTGAGGCAGGGGGCAGACATTCAGTACTTC. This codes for CASSLRQGADIQYF.

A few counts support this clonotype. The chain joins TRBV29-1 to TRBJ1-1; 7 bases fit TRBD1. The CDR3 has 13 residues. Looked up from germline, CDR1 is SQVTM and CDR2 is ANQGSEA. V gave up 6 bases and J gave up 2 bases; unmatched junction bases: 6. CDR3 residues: CSVRRDSNTEAFF. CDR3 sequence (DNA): TGCAGCGTACGTAGGGACAGCAACACTGAAGCTTTCTTT.

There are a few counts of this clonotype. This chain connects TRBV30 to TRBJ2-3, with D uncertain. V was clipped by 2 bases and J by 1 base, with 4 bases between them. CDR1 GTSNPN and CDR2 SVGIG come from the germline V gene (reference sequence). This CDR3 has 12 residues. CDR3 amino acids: CAWSHGTDTQYF. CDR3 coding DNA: TGTGCCTGGAGTCACGGCACAGATACGCAGTATTTT.

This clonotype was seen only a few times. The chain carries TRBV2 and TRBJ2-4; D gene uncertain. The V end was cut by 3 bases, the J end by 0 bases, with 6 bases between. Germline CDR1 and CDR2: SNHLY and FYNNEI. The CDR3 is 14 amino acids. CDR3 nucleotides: TGTGCCAGCAGTGACAGGAAAGCCAAAAACATTCAGTACTTC. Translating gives CASSDRKAKNIQYF.

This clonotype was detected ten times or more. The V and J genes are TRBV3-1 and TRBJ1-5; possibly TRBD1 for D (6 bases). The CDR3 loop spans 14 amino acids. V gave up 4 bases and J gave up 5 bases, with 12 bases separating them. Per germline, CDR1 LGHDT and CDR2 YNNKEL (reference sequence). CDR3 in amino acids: CASSLRDIDQPQHF. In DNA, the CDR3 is TGTGCCAGCAGCCTAAGGGACATTGATCAGCCCCAGCATTTT. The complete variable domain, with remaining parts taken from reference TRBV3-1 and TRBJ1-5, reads DTAVSQTPKYLVTQMGNDKSIKCEQNLGHDTMYWYKQDSKKFLKIMFSYNNKELIINETVPNRFSPKSPDKAHLNLHINSLELGDSAVYFCASSLRDIDQPQHFGDGTRLSIL.

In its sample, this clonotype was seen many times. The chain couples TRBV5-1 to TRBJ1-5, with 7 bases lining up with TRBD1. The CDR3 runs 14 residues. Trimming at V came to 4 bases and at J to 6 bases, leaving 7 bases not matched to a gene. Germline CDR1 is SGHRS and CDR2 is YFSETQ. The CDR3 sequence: CASSPDREGQPQHF. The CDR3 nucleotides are TGCGCCAGCAGCCCCGACAGGGAGGGTCAGCCCCAGCATTTT.

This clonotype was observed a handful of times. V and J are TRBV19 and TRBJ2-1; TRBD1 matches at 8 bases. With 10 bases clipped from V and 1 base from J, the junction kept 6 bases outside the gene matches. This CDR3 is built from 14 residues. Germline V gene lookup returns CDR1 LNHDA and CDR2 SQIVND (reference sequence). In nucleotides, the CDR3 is TGTGCCACCTCAGGGGGCTCGTCCTACAATGAGCAGTTCTTC. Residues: CATSGGSSYNEQFF. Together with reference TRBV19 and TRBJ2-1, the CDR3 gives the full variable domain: DGGITQSPKYLFRKEGQNVTLSCEQNLNHDAMYWYRQDPGQGLRLIYYSQIVNDFQKGDIAEGYSVSREKKESFPLTVTSAQKNPTAFYLCATSGGSSYNEQFFGPGTRLTVL.

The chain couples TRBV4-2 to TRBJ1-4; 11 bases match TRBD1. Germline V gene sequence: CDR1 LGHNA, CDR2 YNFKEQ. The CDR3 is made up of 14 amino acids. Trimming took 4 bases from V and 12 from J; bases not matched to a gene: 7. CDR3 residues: CASSRNGQGAELFF. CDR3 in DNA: TGTGCCAGCAGCCGCAATGGACAGGGGGCTGAACTGTTTTTT.

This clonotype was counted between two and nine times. CDR3 in DNA: TGTGCCACCAGTGGCGGCGGGACAGGGCTTGAAGAGACCCAGTACTTC. As protein: CATSGGGTGLEETQYF. V is TRBV24-1 and J is TRBJ2-5, with 9 bases lining up with TRBD1. From germline, CDR1 is KGHDR and CDR2 SFDVKD. V gave up 5 bases and J gave up 3 bases; unmatched junction bases: 9. This CDR3 region has 16 residues.

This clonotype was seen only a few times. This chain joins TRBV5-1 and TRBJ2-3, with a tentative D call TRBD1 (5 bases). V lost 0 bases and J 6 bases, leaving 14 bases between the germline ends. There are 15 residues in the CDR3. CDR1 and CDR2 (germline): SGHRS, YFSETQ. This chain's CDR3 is CASSLDRVGLDTQYF. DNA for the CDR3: TGCGCCAGCAGCTTGGATCGGGTGGGGCTCGATACGCAGTATTTT. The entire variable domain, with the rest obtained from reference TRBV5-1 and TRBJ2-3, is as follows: KAGVTQTPRYLIKTRGQQVTLSCSPISGHRSVSWYQQTPGQGLQFLFEYFSETQRNKGNFPGRFSGRQFSNSRSEMNVSTLELGDSALYLCASSLDRVGLDTQYFGPGTRLTVL.

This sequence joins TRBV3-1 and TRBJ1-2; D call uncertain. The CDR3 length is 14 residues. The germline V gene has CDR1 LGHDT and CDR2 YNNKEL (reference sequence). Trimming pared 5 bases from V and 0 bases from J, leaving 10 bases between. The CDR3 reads CASSGKGANYGYTF. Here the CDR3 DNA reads TGTGCCAGCAGCGGGAAGGGAGCTAACTATGGCTACACCTTC.

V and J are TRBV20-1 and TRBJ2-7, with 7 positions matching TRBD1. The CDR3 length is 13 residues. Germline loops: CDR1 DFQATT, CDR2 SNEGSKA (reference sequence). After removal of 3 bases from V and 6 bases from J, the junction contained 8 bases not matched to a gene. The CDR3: CSASPTGPREQYF. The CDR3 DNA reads TGCAGTGCTAGCCCGACAGGGCCCCGCGAGCAGTACTTC.

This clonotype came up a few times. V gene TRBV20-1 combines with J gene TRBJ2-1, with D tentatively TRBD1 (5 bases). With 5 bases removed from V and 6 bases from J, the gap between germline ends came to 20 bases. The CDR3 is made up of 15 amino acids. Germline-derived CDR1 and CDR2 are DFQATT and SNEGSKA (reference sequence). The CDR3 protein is CSAQSDRSGFNEQFF. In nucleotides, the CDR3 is TGCAGTGCTCAGTCAGACAGATCAGGCTTCAATGAGCAGTTCTTC.

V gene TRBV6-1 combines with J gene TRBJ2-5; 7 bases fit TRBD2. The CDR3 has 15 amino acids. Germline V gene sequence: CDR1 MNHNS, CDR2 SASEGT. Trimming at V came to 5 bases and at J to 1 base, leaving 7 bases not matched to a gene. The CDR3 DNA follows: TGTGCCAGCAGTCGCACCGGGACTACCCAAGAGACCCAGTACTTC. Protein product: CASSRTGTTQETQYF.

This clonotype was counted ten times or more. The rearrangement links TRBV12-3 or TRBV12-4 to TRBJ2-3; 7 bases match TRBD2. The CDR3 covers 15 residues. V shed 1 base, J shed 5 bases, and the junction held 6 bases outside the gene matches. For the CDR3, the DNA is TGTGCCAGCAGTTTAGACGGAGCGGGGCTAGATACGCAGTATTTT. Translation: CASSLDGAGLDTQYF.

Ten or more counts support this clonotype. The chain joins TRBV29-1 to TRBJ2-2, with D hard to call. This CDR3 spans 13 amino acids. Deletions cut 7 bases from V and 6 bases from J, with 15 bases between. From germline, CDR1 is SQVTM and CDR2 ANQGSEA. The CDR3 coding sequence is TGCAGCGGTACATACAGTTACTCCGGGGAGCTGTTTTTT. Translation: CSGTYSYSGELFF.